The TCR beta chain described here comes from a study of blood T cell repertoires in COVID-19. Across the study: COVID-19 samples from acute and convalescent phases originated in the United States, Italy and Spain.

Across under 25 US areas, participants ranged in age from about 18 to 90 years. Cohort placement rested on clinical history that participants reported themselves. This CDR3 contains 15 residues. Trimming at V came to 6 bases and at J to 4 bases, leaving 11 bases not matched to a gene. CDR1 is LNHDA, CDR2 SQIVND, per germline (reference sequence). This clone was counted between two and nine times. Authors' data handling: Using reference gene primer amplification, nucleated cell counts were estimated. Assay used: immunoSEQ multiplex PCR; TCRdb lists only in-frame clones, some missing. Clone size and the V and J calls come from that table; the DNA yielded D and trimming. Altogether about 270,000 clones are present, 65% to 90% being singletons, with the ten largest covering approximately 9.6%.

This receptor was obtained from a woman aged 45-65 years with acute COVID-19. What was sequenced was PBMCs or T cells enriched from blood (not recorded which). The chain joins TRBV19 to TRBJ1-2; 7 nucleotides line up with TRBD1. This chain's CDR3 is CASSFTGDVSYGYTF. The DNA for the CDR3 is TGTGCCAGTAGCTTCACAGGGGACGTTAGCTATGGCTACACCTTC.